The source of this T cell receptor (beta chain) is a study of T-cell reconstitution after alpha-beta-depleted transplantation in children. Notes on the study in general: Newly made T cells mostly supplied T-cell counts and diversity one year after transplant. Reported findings indicate that, about two months after transplant, alpha-beta T cells came from several hundred expanded clones, which were derived from non-depleted graft cells.

With respect to this clonotype: Its antigen is not identified.

Germline CDR1 and CDR2: SGDLS and YYNGEE. The CDR3 runs 12 residues. V lost 3 bases, J lost 8 bases, and 11 bases lay in between. The library targeted TCRbeta and was prepared with unique molecular identifiers. MiXCR was run by TCRdb on the PCR reads, yielding one entry per CDR3 protein. This sample has roughly 490,000 distinct CDR3 sequences, with 10% to 12% found just once. This sequence was found in a female patient aged 2-9 years who had a stem cell transplant for aplastic anemia, so the T cells may come from the graft donor. The rearrangement links TRBV9 to TRBJ1-2; no reliable D call. Sequencing used PBMCs, mostly from graft donor cells, obtained 180 days after TCRalphabeta/CD19-depleted stem cell transplant. CDR3 DNA sequence: TGTGCCAGCAGCGCGTCCCTCGGGGGCTACACCTTC. Translation gives CASSASLGGYTF.